What follows are 2 T cell receptor beta chains derived from one specimen sequenced in a study of blood T cell repertoires in COVID-19. Generated by immunoSEQ multiplex PCR, the TCRdb table keeps only in-frame clones and is missing some. The data hold around 97,000 clones, with 75% to 90% observed a single time. The sequenced sample consisted of peripheral blood. These receptors all stem from a human donor in a cohort sampled during active COVID-19.

This clone was seen once. The genes are TRBV30 and TRBJ2-7, with TRBD2 matching 8 bases. The CDR3 consists of 15 residues. The J segment lost 6 bases and the V segment lost 1 base, leaving 11 bases of the junction unmatched. Germline-derived CDR1 and CDR2 are GTSNPN and SVGIG (reference sequence). The CDR3 sequence is CAWSGAGTRTAEQYF. The CDR3 region has the DNA TGTGCCTGGAGTGGGGCTGGGACTAGGACCGCCGAGCAGTACTTC.

This sequence joins TRBV7-3 and TRBJ1-5, with D hard to call. Germline CDR1 reads SGHTA; CDR2 reads FQGTGA. The V end lost 2 bases, the J end lost 10 bases, and 12 bases lay between the germline ends. The CDR3 runs to 13 residues. The CDR3 reads CASSLGGQSPQHF. CDR3 DNA: TGTGCCAGCAGCTTAGGAGGGCAGAGTCCCCAGCATTTT.